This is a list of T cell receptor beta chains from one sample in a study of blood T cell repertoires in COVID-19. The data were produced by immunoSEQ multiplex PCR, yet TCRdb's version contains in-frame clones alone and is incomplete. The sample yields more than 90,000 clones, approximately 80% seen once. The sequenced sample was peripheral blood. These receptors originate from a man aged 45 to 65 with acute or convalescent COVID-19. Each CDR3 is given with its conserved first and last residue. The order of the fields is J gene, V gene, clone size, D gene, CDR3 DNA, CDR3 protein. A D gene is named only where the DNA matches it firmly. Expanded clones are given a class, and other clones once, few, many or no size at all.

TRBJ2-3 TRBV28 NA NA TGTGCCAGCAGTTTAGCCGGGAGTGTGAATACGCAGTATTTT CASSLAGSVNTQYF
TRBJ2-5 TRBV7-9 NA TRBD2 TGTGCCAGCAGCTTAGTCGGGGGGGCCGGAGAGACCCAGTACTTC CASSLVGGAGETQYF
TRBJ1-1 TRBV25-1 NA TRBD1 TGTGCCAGCAGTGACCAGGGACAGGGGGTTGAAGCTTTCTTT CASSDQGQGVEAFF
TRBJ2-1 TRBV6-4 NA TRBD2 TGTGCCAGCAGCACGTCCGGGACTAGCTCCTACAATGAGCAGTTCTTC CASSTSGTSSYNEQFF
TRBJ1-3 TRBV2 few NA TGTGCCAGCAGTGAACAAGGCAGGGGACGTGGAAACACCATATATTTT CASSEQGRGRGNTIYF
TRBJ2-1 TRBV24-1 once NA TGTGCCACCAGTCTGCGAAACAATGAGCAGTTCTTC CATSLRNNEQFF
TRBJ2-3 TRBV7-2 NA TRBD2 TGTGCCAGCAGCTTAGTTGGCGGGGGGGCGTCAGATACGCAGTATTTT CASSLVGGGASDTQYF
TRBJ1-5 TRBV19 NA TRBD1 TGTGCCAGTAGTACCCCACCGACAGGGCTTTACAATCAGCCCCAGCATTTT CASSTPPTGLYNQPQHF
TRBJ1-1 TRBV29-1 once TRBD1 TGCAGCGCCTCTCGACAGGGGGCAGACACTGAAGCTTTCTTT CSASRQGADTEAFF
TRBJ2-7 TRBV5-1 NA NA TGCGCCAGCAGCGCAGAGCCACAGGGTGTCGACGAGCAGTACTTC CASSAEPQGVDEQYF
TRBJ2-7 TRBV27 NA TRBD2 TGTGCCAGCAGTTCCTATACTAGCGGGAGCTCCTACGAGCAGTACTTC CASSSYTSGSSYEQYF
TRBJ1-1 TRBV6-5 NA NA TGTGCCAGCAGTTCTGTGGCGGCGAACACTGAAGCTTTCTTT CASSSVAANTEAFF
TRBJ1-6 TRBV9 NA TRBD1 TGTGCCAGCAGCGAGGGGACAGTGAGCTCCTATAATTCACCCCTCCACTTT CASSEGTVSSYNSPLHF
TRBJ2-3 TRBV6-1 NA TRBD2 TGTGCCAGCAGTGCCGGGACTAGAACAGATACGCAGTATTTT CASSAGTRTDTQYF
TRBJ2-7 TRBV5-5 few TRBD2 TGTGCCAGCAGCCCCCGGGACTACTCCTACGAGCAGTACTTC CASSPRDYSYEQYF
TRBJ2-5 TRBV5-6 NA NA TGTGCCAGCAGCTTGTTATCAGGGGAACAAGAGACCCAGTACTTC CASSLLSGEQETQYF
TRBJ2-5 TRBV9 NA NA TGTGCCAGCAGCCCAGGGGGGCAAGAGACCCAGTACTTC CASSPGGQETQYF
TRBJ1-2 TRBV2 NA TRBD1 TGTGCCAGCAGGCTGACAGGGGACTATGGCTACACCTTC CASRLTGDYGYTF
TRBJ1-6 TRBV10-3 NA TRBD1 TGTGCCATCAGGGCTACAGGACAGGGGGATAATTCACCCCTCCACTTT CAIRATGQGDNSPLHF
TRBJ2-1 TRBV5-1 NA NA TGCGCCAGCAGCGTATCAGGGTCCTACAATGAGCAGTTCTTC CASSVSGSYNEQFF
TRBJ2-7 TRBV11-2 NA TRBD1 TGTGCCAGCAGCTTTCGCTGGGGACAGCGTGACTACGAGCAGTACTTC CASSFRWGQRDYEQYF
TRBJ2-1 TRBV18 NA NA TGTGCCAGCTCTCCTCGGGGGACGGAACACAATGAGCAGTTCTTC CASSPRGTEHNEQFF
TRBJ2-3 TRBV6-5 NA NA TGTGCCAGCGGGCTTGGCCGGGATACGCAGTATTTT CASGLGRDTQYF
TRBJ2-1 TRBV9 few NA TGTGCCAGCAGCCCTACATTGCAGCTAGGATCGCGGGAGCAGTTCTTC CASSPTLQLGSREQFF
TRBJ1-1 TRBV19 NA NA TGTGCCAGTAGTAAGACTCTAAACACTGAAGCTTTCTTT CASSKTLNTEAFF
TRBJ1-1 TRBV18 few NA TGTGCCAGCTCACCAAGGACAGTGAACACTGGGGGCACTGAAGCTTTCTTT CASSPRTVNTGGTEAFF
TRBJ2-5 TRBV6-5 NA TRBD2 TGTGCCAGCAGTCCCGGGGGAGGGTTGCGGGAGACCCAGTACTTC CASSPGGGLRETQYF
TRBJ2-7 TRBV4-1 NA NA TGCGCCAGCAGCACCCCCTCAGGGTCCCCTGGGGACGAGCAGTACTTC CASSTPSGSPGDEQYF
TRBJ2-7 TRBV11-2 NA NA TGTGCCAGCAGCTTAGGGGTGGGAGGCGGGAACGAGCAGTACTTC CASSLGVGGGNEQYF
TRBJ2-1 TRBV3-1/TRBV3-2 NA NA TGTGCCAGCAGCCAAGATCGGGGGAAAATATACAATGAGCAGTTCTTC CASSQDRGKIYNEQFF
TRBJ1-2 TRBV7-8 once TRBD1 TGTGCCAGCAGCTTAGGGCCGACAGGGAAACTTGGTGGCTACACCTTC CASSLGPTGKLGGYTF
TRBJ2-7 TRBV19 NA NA TGTGCCAGTAGTCTTGGGACACCGTCCTACGAGCAGTACTTC CASSLGTPSYEQYF
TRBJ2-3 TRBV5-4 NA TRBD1 TGTGCCAGCAGCCTCGACAGGGGGCCGGCAGATACGCAGTATTTT CASSLDRGPADTQYF
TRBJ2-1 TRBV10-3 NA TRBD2 TGTGCCCCGGCGAGGGCTAGCGGGAGAGATAATGAGCAGTTCTTC CAPARASGRDNEQFF
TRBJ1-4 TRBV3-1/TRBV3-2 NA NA TGTGCCAGCAGCCAAGCGGCAACCAGGGTAAGGGAAAAACTGTTTTTT CASSQAATRVREKLFF
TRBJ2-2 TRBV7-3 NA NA TGTGCCAGCAGCCCCCTAGGAGCGTACACCGGGGAGCTGTTTTTT CASSPLGAYTGELFF
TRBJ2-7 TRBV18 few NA TGTGCCAGCTCACCAGTTGGTGACGGGTACTACGAGCAGTACTTC CASSPVGDGYYEQYF
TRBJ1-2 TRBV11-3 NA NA TGTGCCAGCAGCTTAGCTCGACAGTCCAAGTTCTATGGCTACACCTTC CASSLARQSKFYGYTF
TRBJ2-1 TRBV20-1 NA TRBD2 TGCAGTGTAGCGGGAGATAATGAGCAGTTCTTC CSVAGDNEQFF
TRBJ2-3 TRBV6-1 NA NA TGTGCCAGCAGTGACCCAACAGGGAAAATCACAGATACGCAGTATTTT CASSDPTGKITDTQYF
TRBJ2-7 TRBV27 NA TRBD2 TGTGCCAGCATACCTCGCTGGACTAGATTAGGATACGAGCAGTACTTC CASIPRWTRLGYEQYF
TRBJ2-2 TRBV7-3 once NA TGTGCCAGCAGCCCAGACACGATAAGGAACACCGGGGAGCTGTTTTTT CASSPDTIRNTGELFF
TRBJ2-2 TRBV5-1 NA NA TGCGCCAGCAGCTTGGTCGGCCTGCAGGCCGGGGAGCTGTTTTTT CASSLVGLQAGELFF
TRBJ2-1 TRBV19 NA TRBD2 TGTGCCAGTAGGGAGGGAGGGCCTCGCAATGAGCAGTTCTTC CASREGGPRNEQFF
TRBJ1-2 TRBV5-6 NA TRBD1 TGTGCCAGCAGCTTAGGGACAGAGACTTATGGCTACACCTTC CASSLGTETYGYTF
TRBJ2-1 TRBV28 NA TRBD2 TGTGCCAGCAGTCTAGGGACTAGCGGGAGCAATGAGCAGTTCTTC CASSLGTSGSNEQFF
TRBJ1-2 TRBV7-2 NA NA TGTGCCAGCAGCTTGAACAGTAGAAACTATGGCTACACCTTC CASSLNSRNYGYTF
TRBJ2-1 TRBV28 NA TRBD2 TGTGCCAGCAGTCTCGTGACTAGCGGAACCAATGAGCAGTTCTTC CASSLVTSGTNEQFF
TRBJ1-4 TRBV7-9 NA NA TGTGCCAGCAGCTACGGAACGGGACACGTAGTTGCAACTAATGAAAAACTGTTTTTT CASSYGTGHVVATNEKLFF